The rows below give T cell receptor beta chains drawn from one sample of a study of T-cell memory formation after mild COVID-19. TCRdb reprocessed the 5' RACE reads via MiXCR and lists one record per CDR3 protein. The sample includes 350,000 to 500,000 distinct CDR3 sequences, about 20% of them seen just once. Material for sequencing was PBMCs or a T cell subset sorted from them (not recorded which). These receptors were collected from an adult woman who had mild COVID-19 (a few samples of this study predate the infection). Cell type and time point are not known. The CDR3 runs from the conserved cysteine through the conserved F or W. A D gene is named only where the DNA matches it firmly. Clone size, where shown, is once, few, many, or a class for clones that have expanded.

>few|TRBJ2-2|TRBV7-9|-
CASSPLAFGELFF
TGTGCCAGCAGCCCCCTAGCATTCGGGGAGCTGTTTTTT
>-|TRBJ2-2|TRBV12-3/TRBV12-4|-
CASSLRFGNTGELFF
TGTGCCAGCAGTTTAAGATTTGGAAACACCGGGGAGCTGTTTTTT
>-|TRBJ1-4|TRBV4-2|-
CASSQDLGSTGLGKLFF
TGTGCCAGCAGCCAAGATTTAGGTAGCACAGGCCTGGGAAAACTGTTTTTT
>-|TRBJ1-4|TRBV7-8|-
CASSPRWGDGEKLFF
TGTGCCAGCAGCCCACGGTGGGGGGACGGAGAAAAACTGTTTTTT
>-|TRBJ1-4|TRBV4-3|TRBD1
CASSQGTGWRTEKLFF
TGCGCCAGCAGCCAAGGGACAGGGTGGAGGACTGAAAAACTGTTTTTT
>few|TRBJ1-1|TRBV3-1|-
CASSQGGRGTEAFF
TGTGCCAGCAGCCAAGGAGGAAGGGGGACTGAAGCTTTCTTT
>-|TRBJ2-2|TRBV3-1|-
CASSLQAPANTGELFF
TGTGCCAGCAGCCTACAGGCGCCCGCGAACACCGGGGAGCTGTTTTTT
>many|TRBJ2-7|TRBV6-5|-
CASRNTGNYEQYF
TGTGCCAGCAGAAATACAGGGAACTACGAGCAGTACTTC
>few|TRBJ1-2|TRBV29-1|-
CSVGVRGGGYTF
TGCAGCGTTGGGGTCCGGGGTGGAGGCTACACCTTC
>-|TRBJ2-1|TRBV7-9|TRBD2
CASSFPSGGDNEQFF
TGTGCCAGCAGCTTTCCTAGCGGGGGAGACAATGAGCAGTTCTTC
>-|TRBJ2-3|TRBV6-6|TRBD2
CASRLAGGLGDTQYF
TGTGCCAGCAGATTAGCGGGGGGGCTCGGGGATACGCAGTATTTT
>few|TRBJ2-2|TRBV24-1|-
CAVGPTNTGELFF
TGTGCCGTGGGACCGACGAACACCGGGGAGCTGTTTTTT
>few|TRBJ2-2|TRBV5-1|TRBD1
CASSLARTGGGELFF
TGCGCCAGCAGCTTGGCCCGGACAGGGGGCGGGGAGCTGTTTTTT
>once|TRBJ1-1|TRBV6-5|-
CASSYRRRESGGAFF
TGTGCCAGCAGTTACAGGCGTAGGGAATCAGGTGGAGCTTTCTTT
>-|TRBJ2-7|TRBV9|-
CASSVEGKSYEQYF
TGTGCCAGCAGCGTAGAGGGCAAATCCTACGAGCAGTACTTC
>-|TRBJ2-7|TRBV30|TRBD1
CACNQGASDEQYF
TGTGCCTGTAATCAGGGGGCAAGTGACGAGCAGTACTTC
>-|TRBJ2-4|TRBV14|-
CASSLSQRSGPLLF
TGTGCCAGCAGCCTTTCACAGAGGTCGGGACCTTTGCTCTTC
>-|TRBJ2-5|TRBV18|-
CASSPTSHRRGETQYF
TGTGCCAGCTCACCGACCTCGCATCGCCGGGGAGAGACCCAGTACTTC
>-|TRBJ1-1|TRBV6-1|-
CASSEFAFRDAEAFF
TGTGCCAGCAGTGAATTCGCATTCAGGGATGCTGAAGCTTTCTTT
>-|TRBJ2-3|TRBV3-1|TRBD2
CASSPSTSGGVTQYF
TGTGCCAGCAGCCCCTCGACTAGCGGGGGGGTGACGCAGTATTTT
>few|TRBJ1-1|TRBV20-1|-
CSARVPLGNTEAFF
TGCAGTGCTAGAGTTCCCTTGGGGAACACTGAAGCTTTCTTT
>few|TRBJ2-5|TRBV29-1|-
CSVDQETQYF
TGCAGCGTTGATCAAGAGACCCAGTACTTC
>few|TRBJ2-6|TRBV7-3|-
CASSSVGGSGANVLTF
TGTGCCAGCAGCTCCGTCGGGGGCTCTGGGGCCAACGTCCTGACTTTC
>-|TRBJ1-1|TRBV7-8|TRBD1
CASSFVSRTGRTEAFF
TGTGCCAGCAGCTTTGTCTCTAGGACAGGGCGAACTGAAGCTTTCTTT
>-|TRBJ1-2|TRBV19|TRBD1
CASTNLWDRANYGYTF
TGTGCCAGTACCAATTTATGGGACAGGGCAAACTATGGCTACACCTTC
>few|TRBJ2-7|TRBV4-3|TRBD2
CASSQDRPAIRTSGRLSEQYF
TGCGCCAGCAGCCAAGATCGACCAGCCATACGGACTAGCGGGAGACTTTCCGAGCAGTACTTC